The 3 T cell receptor beta chains presented below share a single source sample, sequenced in a study of T cell repertoires in cytomegalovirus infection. TCRdb re-derived calls from the reads in MiXCR, one entry per CDR3 protein. Counted here are around 77,000 distinct CDR3 sequences, about 20% occurring once; the ten biggest clones make up roughly two thirds. The antigens for these receptors are not known. Source: CD8+ T cells from cultured PBMCs, taken from culture after CMV antigen stimulation. All receptors come from a human donor in good health (CMV status not recorded). Some clones in this sample may be carry-over from other donors' samples.

V gene TRBV19 combines with J gene TRBJ2-1, with a weak D call TRBD2 (6 bases). The CDR3 spans 15 residues. Germline V CDR1 and CDR2: LNHDA, SQIVND (reference sequence). V shed 2 bases and J shed 6 bases, with 14 bases lying between them. The CDR3 nucleotides are TGTGCCAGTAGTATATACGCCGGGGGTCTCAATGAGCAGTTCTTC. Translating gives CASSIYAGGLNEQFF.

This clonotype was detected only a few times. The rearrangement joins TRBV7-8 to TRBJ1-1; TRBD1 is a possible D gene (5 bases). Between the trimmed V and J ends, which lost 5 bases and 2 bases, there was a span of 18 bases. The CDR3 is made up of 16 amino acids. Germline V gene data show CDR1 as SGHVS and CDR2 as FQNEAQ. Written as DNA, the CDR3 is TGTGCCAGCAGCCTGAAGGGGTTTGGGCCTAACACTGAAGCTTTCTTT. Translating gives CASSLKGFGPNTEAFF.

This clonotype came up a few times. The chain employs TRBV4-3 and TRBJ2-5; 10 bases align to TRBD2. CDR1 is LGHNA and CDR2 is YSLEER in the germline V gene. This CDR3 region has 17 residues. V was clipped by 4 bases and J by 7 bases; unmatched bases: 15. The CDR3 nucleotides are TGCGCCAGCAGCCGAAGTCCTCTAGCGGGGGACGTGGGGACCCAGTACTTC. Translating gives CASSRSPLAGDVGTQYF.